The 28 T cell receptor beta chains below come from one sample, sequenced in a study of blood T cell repertoires in COVID-19. The protocol was immunoSEQ multiplex PCR, while the TCRdb copy is restricted to in-frame clones and leaves out a portion. Of tens of thousands of clones listed, roughly three quarters were seen once; the top ten hold under 9%. Sequencing used peripheral blood. Receptors originate from a man aged 70-80 years with active or convalescent COVID-19.

V and J are TRBV6-4 and TRBJ1-1; no reliable D call. The V and J ends lost 6 bases and 2 bases respectively, with 16 bases between them. CDR3 length: 15 amino acids. Per the germline V gene, CDR1 is MRHNA and CDR2 is SNTAGT. The CDR3 loop is CASRPRPEGNTEAFF. Here the CDR3 DNA reads TGTGCCAGCAGACCTCGGCCGGAGGGAAACACTGAAGCTTTCTTT.

The J gene is TRBJ1-5, the V gene TRBV5-1; weak D call: TRBD1 (5 bases). Germline assignment: CDR1 SGHRS and CDR2 YFSETQ. Between the trimmed V and J ends, which lost 2 bases and 7 bases, there was a span of 22 bases. The CDR3 is 17 amino acids. The CDR3 spells CASSLFPVGQGIQPQHF. The CDR3 DNA sequence: TGCGCCAGCAGCTTATTCCCAGTTGGGCAGGGTATACAGCCCCAGCATTTT.

This clone was found a few times. This rearrangement joins TRBV28 to TRBJ2-3, with a weak D call TRBD2 (5 bases). This CDR3 is 14 amino acids long. CDR1 MDHEN and CDR2 SYDVKM come from the germline V gene. V was pared by 4 bases and J by 2 bases, with 10 bases between. The chain's CDR3 is CASSSLDSTDTQYF. In DNA, the CDR3 is TGTGCCAGCAGTTCTTTGGACTCCACAGATACGCAGTATTTT. Together with reference TRBV28 and TRBJ2-3, the CDR3 gives the full variable domain: DVKVTQSSRYLVKRTGEKVFLECVQDMDHENMFWYRQDPGLGLRLIYFSYDVKMKEKGDIPEGYSVSREKKERFSLILESASTNQTSMYLCASSSLDSTDTQYFGPGTRLTVL.

The chain joins TRBV9 to TRBJ1-3; no firm D call. Deletions cut 4 bases from V and 6 bases from J, with 11 bases between. The CDR3 has 13 amino acids. The germline gives CDR1 SGDLS, CDR2 YYNGEE. Written as DNA, the CDR3 is TGTGCCAGCAGCTTCAATAGCCTAAACACCATATATTTT. This gives the protein CASSFNSLNTIYF.

The chain employs TRBV5-6 and TRBJ1-3; tentatively, D is TRBD1 (5 bases). CDR3 length: 16 residues. V was clipped by 3 bases and J by 0 bases, with 13 bases between them. Germline loops: CDR1 SGHDT, CDR2 YYEEEE. Here the CDR3 DNA reads TGTGCCAGCAGCTCCATTCAGGGAAGCTCTGGAAACACCATATATTTT. As protein: CASSSIQGSSGNTIYF.

The chain joins TRBV2 to TRBJ1-2; possible D gene TRBD1, 5 bases. Trimming took 9 bases from V and 4 from J, leaving 18 bases between them. The germline CDR1 and CDR2 sequences are SNHLY and FYNNEI. CDR3 length equals 14 residues. The CDR3 sequence: CASVQGGGVYGYTF. The DNA for the CDR3 is TGTGCCAGTGTGCAGGGCGGTGGGGTCTATGGCTACACCTTC.

V usage is TRBV7-9 and J usage is TRBJ2-3; 8 nucleotides align to TRBD2. The CDR3 runs to 14 residues. In germline, CDR1 is SEHNR, CDR2 FQNEAQ (reference sequence). The J segment lost 3 bases and the V segment lost 4 bases, leaving 3 bases of the junction unmatched. Written as DNA, the CDR3 is TGTGCCAGCAGCTGGGGACTAGAGACAGATACGCAGTATTTT. Translated: CASSWGLETDTQYF.

The chain is built from TRBV6-5 and TRBJ1-2, with D maybe TRBD1 (5 bases). Trimming cost V 7 bases and J 3 bases, with 12 bases left between them. Germline CDR1 MNHEY, CDR2 SVGAGI. The CDR3 is 13 amino acids. CDR3 bases: TGTGCCAGCACCGACAGTGGGGACTATGGCTACACCTTC. The encoded protein is CASTDSGDYGYTF.

This clone was recorded a few times. The CDR3 here is CASRTPPGQPQHF. The CDR3 nucleotides are TGTGCCAGTAGGACGCCCCCCGGGCAGCCCCAGCATTTT. The chain is built from TRBV19 and TRBJ1-5; D gene uncertain. CDR1 and CDR2 (germline): LNHDA, SQIVND (reference sequence). The CDR3 has 13 residues. Trimming took 6 bases from V and 7 from J, leaving 13 bases between them.

This clone was observed a single time. The J gene is TRBJ2-7, the V gene TRBV5-5, with 9 nucleotides matching TRBD2. The CDR3 has 15 amino acids. CDR1 is SGHKS, CDR2 YYEKEE, per germline (reference sequence). The V and J ends lost 0 bases and 6 bases, in that order; junction bases with no gene match: 7. CDR3 DNA sequence: TGTGCCAGCAGCTTGGATTTCGCGGGGGGGCGCGAGCAGTACTTC. Amino acid sequence: CASSLDFAGGREQYF.

As DNA, the CDR3 is TGTGCCAGCAGTCCCGACAGGCGCAGCAATCAGCCCCAGCATTTT. Translating it yields CASSPDRRSNQPQHF. The chain combines TRBV28 with TRBJ1-5, with D perhaps TRBD1 (6 bases). Per the germline V gene, CDR1 is MDHEN and CDR2 is SYDVKM. The CDR3 contains 15 residues. Trimming removed 5 bases from V and 1 base from J, with 12 bases in between.

The V call is TRBV5-6, the J call TRBJ2-1; D call uncertain. The CDR3 is made up of 15 amino acids. From germline, CDR1 is SGHDT and CDR2 YYEEEE. Deletions cut 0 bases from V and 0 bases from J, with 7 bases between. CDR3 nucleotides: TGTGCCAGCAGCTTGGTATGGAGCTCCTACAATGAGCAGTTCTTC. It is translated as CASSLVWSSYNEQFF.

V gene TRBV5-5 combines with J gene TRBJ1-3; tentatively, D is TRBD1 (6 bases). This CDR3 contains 14 residues. Per the germline V gene, CDR1 is SGHKS and CDR2 is YYEKEE (reference sequence). Trimming left V 2 bases short and J 4 bases short, with 10 bases between. CDR3 amino acids: CASSLAGDGNTIYF. The CDR3 bases are TGTGCCAGCAGCTTAGCAGGGGACGGAAACACCATATATTTT.

This clone was detected only a few times. The rearrangement joins TRBV11-2 to TRBJ2-5, with a possible D match to TRBD1 (7 bases). V lost 4 bases, J lost 0 bases, and 9 bases lay in between. The CDR3 is made up of 14 amino acids. Germline V gene sequence: CDR1 SGHAT, CDR2 FQNNGV. CDR3 amino acids: CASSSRGDQETQYF. CDR3 DNA sequence: TGTGCCAGCAGCTCCAGGGGGGACCAAGAGACCCAGTACTTC.

The V call is TRBV6-6, the J call TRBJ2-1, with D unresolved. CDR1 MNHNY and CDR2 SVGAGI come from the germline V gene (reference sequence). V was cut by 4 bases and J by 4 bases, with 11 bases left in between. CDR3 length: 14 amino acids. CDR3 in amino acids: CASSSMGQYNEQFF. The CDR3, as DNA: TGTGCCAGCAGTTCCATGGGCCAATACAATGAGCAGTTCTTC.

V is TRBV28 and J is TRBJ2-7, with no clear D. V lost 4 bases and J lost 6, with 19 bases in between. This CDR3 has 15 amino acids. The germline V gene encodes CDR1 MDHEN and CDR2 SYDVKM. The CDR3 spells CASSSRSGLLGEQYF. DNA of the CDR3: TGTGCCAGCAGTTCCCGATCAGGCCTCCTCGGCGAGCAGTACTTC. Full variable domain (remainder filled in from reference TRBV28 and TRBJ2-7): DVKVTQSSRYLVKRTGEKVFLECVQDMDHENMFWYRQDPGLGLRLIYFSYDVKMKEKGDIPEGYSVSREKKERFSLILESASTNQTSMYLCASSSRSGLLGEQYFGPGTRLTVT.

V gene TRBV6-5 combines with J gene TRBJ2-7; D is unresolved. V dropped 4 bases and J dropped 1 base, with 5 bases sitting between them. CDR3 length: 12 amino acids. Germline V CDR1 and CDR2: MNHEY, SVGAGI. This chain's CDR3 is CASSFGSYEQYF. The CDR3, as DNA: TGTGCCAGCAGTTTCGGGTCCTACGAGCAGTACTTC.

This sequence joins TRBV6-5 and TRBJ1-3; tentative D call: TRBD1 (6 bases). V was clipped by 7 bases and J by 3 bases, with 10 bases between them. Per germline, CDR1 MNHEY and CDR2 SVGAGI. CDR3 size: 13 residues. CDR3 residues: CASTPRGGNTIYF. CDR3 in DNA: TGTGCCAGCACCCCCAGGGGTGGAAACACCATATATTTT.

The rearrangement joins TRBV5-4 to TRBJ2-5; D might be TRBD1 (5 bases). Trimming took off 4 bases at V and 4 bases at J, with 11 bases between the two ends. This CDR3 has 13 residues. Germline-derived CDR1 and CDR2 are SGHNT and YYREEE (reference sequence). The chain's CDR3 is CASSQDRVETQYF. Written as DNA, the CDR3 is TGTGCCAGCAGCCAAGACAGAGTAGAGACCCAGTACTTC.

The CDR3 DNA reads as TGTGCCAGCAGCCCTCCTTCCCAACTAGCACAAGAGACCCAGTACTTC. Translated, it gives CASSPPSQLAQETQYF. This rearrangement joins TRBV14 to TRBJ2-5, with D perhaps matching TRBD2 (6 bases). CDR1 is SGHDN and CDR2 is FVKESK in the germline V gene. With 4 bases removed from V and 2 bases from J, the gap between germline ends came to 17 bases. This CDR3 spans 16 amino acids.

The DNA for the CDR3 is TGTGCCAGTACTCAGGGGGCAGGAGAGACCCAGTACTTC. Translating it yields CASTQGAGETQYF. The chain couples TRBV19 to TRBJ2-5; TRBD1 matches 8 bases. V dropped 7 bases and J dropped 4; count of bases not matched to a gene: 5. The CDR3 consists of 13 residues. The V gene's germline CDR1 is LNHDA and CDR2 SQIVND (reference sequence).

This clone was recorded only once. The rearrangement joins TRBV12-3 or TRBV12-4 to TRBJ2-5, with D unresolved. This CDR3 is 13 amino acids long. Trimming removed 5 bases from V and 4 bases from J, with 11 bases in between. CDR3 loop: CASSREERETQYF. In nucleotides, the CDR3 is TGTGCCAGCAGTCGAGAGGAGCGAGAGACCCAGTACTTC.

The rearrangement joins TRBV5-1 to TRBJ1-6; 7 bases fit TRBD1. The germline gives CDR1 SGHRS, CDR2 YFSETQ. After removal of 0 bases from V and 7 bases from J, the junction contained 4 bases not matched to a gene. This CDR3 is built from 15 residues. The CDR3 coding sequence is TGCGCCAGCAGCTTGGGGGGACAGCAAAATTCACCCCTCCACTTT. Translated, it gives CASSLGGQQNSPLHF.

CDR3 sequence reads: CASSSGQPGYSPLHF. The CDR3 coding sequence is TGTGCCAGCAGTTCCGGACAGCCTGGGTATTCACCCCTCCACTTT. The V call is TRBV28, the J call TRBJ1-6; D may be TRBD1 (6 bases). The CDR3 totals 15 residues. The germline CDR1 and CDR2 sequences are MDHEN and SYDVKM. Between the trimmed V and J ends, which lost 4 bases and 8 bases, there was a span of 15 bases.

The chain links TRBV9 to TRBJ2-6, with D maybe TRBD2 (5 bases). CDR3 size: 17 residues. CDR1 is SGDLS and CDR2 is YYNGEE in the germline V gene. Trimming stripped 4 bases from V and 1 base from J, with 15 bases between. Here the CDR3 DNA reads TGTGCCAGCAGCACGCAGGCTCGAGGGTCTGGGGCCAACGTCCTGACTTTC. Amino acid sequence: CASSTQARGSGANVLTF.

In its sample, this clone was seen once. The J gene is TRBJ2-1, the V gene TRBV27; D is uncertain. Trimming removed 4 bases at V and 2 bases at J, with 12 bases between. Germline V gene data show CDR1 as MNHEY and CDR2 as SMNVEV (reference sequence). The CDR3 has 15 residues. CDR3 loop: CASSYNVGPYNEQFF. The CDR3 region has the DNA TGTGCCAGCAGTTATAATGTTGGCCCCTACAATGAGCAGTTCTTC.

The chain recombines TRBV7-9 with TRBJ1-2; D gene ambiguous. Deletions cut 5 bases from V and 2 bases from J, with 9 bases between. The length of the CDR3 is 13 residues. Germline loops: CDR1 SEHNR, CDR2 FQNEAQ (reference sequence). The CDR3 bases are TGTGCCAGCAGCCCCAACAGAAACTATGGCTACACCTTC. It codes for CASSPNRNYGYTF.

The chain employs TRBV6-5 and TRBJ1-3, with 8 bases aligning to TRBD1. J lost 8 bases, V lost 6 bases, and 12 bases had no gene match. Germline V gene sequence: CDR1 MNHEY, CDR2 SVGAGI. The CDR3 totals 15 residues. The CDR3 protein is CASSRFRTGQDTIYF. The CDR3 region has the DNA TGTGCCAGCAGCAGATTTCGGACAGGGCAGGACACCATATATTTT.